This T cell receptor (beta chain) was profiled in a study of shared clonotypes between healthy human individuals. The germline V gene has CDR1 SGHTA and CDR2 FQGNSA. V shed 5 bases and J shed 10 bases, with 15 bases lying between them. The CDR3 consists of 14 residues. This clone has only one observation. Profiling relied on immunoSEQ multiplex PCR, and the TCRdb table lists in-frame clones only, not all of them. The data hold 2 million to 2.5 million clones, with approximately 96% observed a single time. The TCR originated in a man aged 18-30 years in good health. This sequence joins TRBV7-2 and TRBJ1-6, with D maybe TRBD1 (5 bases). The specimen sequenced was naive CD4+ T cells sorted from blood. This sample's subset: CD45RA+ positively selected. CDR3: CASSSDRTGSPLHF. The CDR3 nucleotides read TGTGCCAGCAGCAGCGACAGAACTGGCTCACCCCTCCACTTT.